These T cell receptor beta chains were read from a single sample in a study of radiotherapy plus CTLA-4 blockade in lung cancer. Profiling relied on immunoSEQ multiplex PCR, and the TCRdb table lists in-frame clones only, not all of them. The table has roughly 100,000 clones, 85% seen once. Sample: peripheral blood, taken from a patient treated with radiotherapy plus ipilimumab. These receptors were obtained from a human donor with non-small cell lung cancer that progressed on radiotherapy plus ipilimumab. Some clones in this sample may be carry-over from other donors' samples. Each CDR3 is given with its conserved first and last residue. The D gene is left open where the match is weak. Not every row has a clone size; where given, it reads once, few, many or a size class.

J: TRBJ1-6
size: -
length: 15
V: TRBV28
D: TRBD1
DNA: TGTGCCAGCAGGACGACAGGGGCGTATAATTCACCCCTCCACTTT
CDR3: CASRTTGAYNSPLHF

J: TRBJ2-3
size: -
length: 14
V: TRBV30
D: -
DNA: TGTGCCTGGAGTGTGGGGCGGGGCACAGATACGCAGTATTTT
CDR3: CAWSVGRGTDTQYF

J: TRBJ2-5
size: -
length: 15
V: TRBV27
D: TRBD1
DNA: TGTGCCAGCAGTATGAAGGGGGCGCCAGGCGAGACCCAGTACTTC
CDR3: CASSMKGAPGETQYF

J: TRBJ1-1
size: -
length: 13
V: TRBV6-6
D: -
DNA: TGTGCCAGCAGTTACATGGGGCTAGCTGAAGCTTTCTTT
CDR3: CASSYMGLAEAFF

J: TRBJ1-1
size: -
length: 14
V: TRBV6-5
D: TRBD1
DNA: TGTGCCAGCAGCTCAATTACAGGGGAGACTGAAGCTTTCTTT
CDR3: CASSSITGETEAFF

J: TRBJ1-2
size: -
length: 13
V: TRBV7-3
D: -
DNA: TGTGCCAGCAGCGCCAGGGGTGGGTATGGCTACACCTTC
CDR3: CASSARGGYGYTF

J: TRBJ2-3
size: -
length: 19
V: TRBV5-1
D: TRBD2
DNA: TGCGCCAGCAGCCGAGGACTAGCGGGGGGGCTAGGGGGCACAGATACGCAGTATTTT
CDR3: CASSRGLAGGLGGTDTQYF

J: TRBJ1-2
size: -
length: 15
V: TRBV30
D: TRBD1
DNA: TGTGCCACAAGAGCGGTTCCTACAGGGGGCTATGGCTACACCTTC
CDR3: CATRAVPTGGYGYTF

J: TRBJ2-7
size: -
length: 15
V: TRBV6-4
D: -
DNA: TGTGCCAGCAGTGGACTAGGGCAAGACTCCTACGAGCAGTACTTC
CDR3: CASSGLGQDSYEQYF

J: TRBJ2-1
size: -
length: 12
V: TRBV5-1
D: -
DNA: TGCGCCAGCAGCACAAACTACAATGAGCAGTTCTTC
CDR3: CASSTNYNEQFF

J: TRBJ1-2
size: -
length: 18
V: TRBV7-3
D: TRBD1
DNA: TGTGCCAGCAGCCCAGGGACGGGGACAGGGGGCGCAGACTATGGCTACACCTTC
CDR3: CASSPGTGTGGADYGYTF

J: TRBJ1-1
size: once
length: 13
V: TRBV9
D: -
DNA: TGTGCCAGCAGCGTAGAGGGACAATCAGAAGCTTTCTTT
CDR3: CASSVEGQSEAFF

J: TRBJ1-6
size: few
length: 14
V: TRBV19
D: -
DNA: TGTGCCAGTAGTATACAGAACTATAATTCACCCCTCCACTTT
CDR3: CASSIQNYNSPLHF

J: TRBJ2-4
size: few
length: 14
V: TRBV27
D: TRBD1
DNA: TGTGCCAGCAGTTCCCGACAGGGGGGTGACATTCAGTACTTC
CDR3: CASSSRQGGDIQYF

J: TRBJ1-2
size: few
length: 15
V: TRBV7-2
D: TRBD1
DNA: TGTGCCAGCAGCTTAAGCGGACAGGGATCATATGGCTACACCTTC
CDR3: CASSLSGQGSYGYTF

J: TRBJ2-5
size: few
length: 15
V: TRBV6-1
D: TRBD2
DNA: TGTGCCAGCAGTGAACTAGCGGGGGGCCAAGAGACCCAGTACTTC
CDR3: CASSELAGGQETQYF

J: TRBJ1-2
size: -
length: 14
V: TRBV29-1
D: -
DNA: TGCAGCGTTGAAGAGGGCAGGGGTCTGCTCGGCTACACCTTC
CDR3: CSVEEGRGLLGYTF

J: TRBJ2-7
size: -
length: 15
V: TRBV7-9
D: TRBD1
DNA: TGTGCCAGCAGCTCCGGGACAGAGGCAACCTACGAGCAGTACTTC
CDR3: CASSSGTEATYEQYF

J: TRBJ2-1
size: -
length: 13
V: TRBV5-5
D: -
DNA: TGTGCCAGCAGCTTGGACAGCTACAATGAGCAGTTCTTC
CDR3: CASSLDSYNEQFF

J: TRBJ2-1
size: -
length: 13
V: TRBV28
D: -
DNA: TGTGCCAGCACCCTGACACCTTACAATGAGCAGTTCTTC
CDR3: CASTLTPYNEQFF

J: TRBJ1-1
size: -
length: 16
V: TRBV7-2
D: TRBD1
DNA: TGTGCCAGCAGCTTAACAACGGGACAGGGGGGATCTGAAGCTTTCTTT
CDR3: CASSLTTGQGGSEAFF

J: TRBJ1-2
size: -
length: 14
V: TRBV14
D: -
DNA: TGTGCCAGCAGCCACTCTGCCGATATTTTTGGCTACACCTTC
CDR3: CASSHSADIFGYTF

J: TRBJ1-3
size: -
length: 11
V: TRBV20-1
D: -
DNA: TGCAGTGCTACTTATGGAAACACCATATATTTT
CDR3: CSATYGNTIYF

J: TRBJ1-1
size: -
length: 15
V: TRBV6-5
D: -
DNA: TGTGCCAGCAGCCCTCCCGGGACACCGAACACTGAAGCTTTCTTT
CDR3: CASSPPGTPNTEAFF

J: TRBJ2-6
size: -
length: 16
V: TRBV6-5
D: -
DNA: TGTGCCAGCAGTTATGGCGACACAGCTGGGGCCAACGTCCTGACTTTC
CDR3: CASSYGDTAGANVLTF

J: TRBJ2-5
size: -
length: 18
V: TRBV30
D: TRBD1
DNA: TGTGCCTGGAGTGAAGGACAGGGTATGGGGGTGTCTTCGGAGACCCAGTACTTC
CDR3: CAWSEGQGMGVSSETQYF

J: TRBJ1-4
size: -
length: 14
V: TRBV5-1
D: -
DNA: TGCGCCAGCAGCTTCGGGACACAGAATGAAAAACTGTTTTTT
CDR3: CASSFGTQNEKLFF

J: TRBJ2-1
size: -
length: 19
V: TRBV11-2
D: TRBD2
DNA: TGTGCCAGCAGCACACTTAGACTAGCGGGGGGGCGGATAGACAATGAGCAGTTCTTC
CDR3: CASSTLRLAGGRIDNEQFF

J: TRBJ1-2
size: -
length: 14
V: TRBV6-5
D: TRBD1
DNA: TGTGCCAGCAGTTTCCTGACAGGGGGCTTTGGCTACACCTTC
CDR3: CASSFLTGGFGYTF

J: TRBJ2-2
size: once
length: 14
V: TRBV6-5
D: -
DNA: TGTGCCAGCAGTTCCCGACCAAACACCGGGGAGCTGTTTTTT
CDR3: CASSSRPNTGELFF

J: TRBJ2-5
size: -
length: 15
V: TRBV4-2
D: TRBD2
DNA: TGTGCCAGCAGCCAAGAAGCGGGGGGGCAGGAGACCCAGTACTTC
CDR3: CASSQEAGGQETQYF

J: TRBJ2-2
size: -
length: 15
V: TRBV6-1
D: -
DNA: TGTGCCAGCCAACCCCCGGGATTGGGGACCGGGGAGCTGTTTTTT
CDR3: CASQPPGLGTGELFF

J: TRBJ1-2
size: -
length: 12
V: TRBV6-5
D: -
DNA: TGTGCCAGCAGTTACTCAGGGTATGGCTACACCTTC
CDR3: CASSYSGYGYTF

J: TRBJ1-2
size: -
length: 15
V: TRBV2
D: TRBD1
DNA: TGTGCCAGCAGGGGGGATATCTACCTGGGACAGGGGACCTTCTTC
CDR3: CASRGDIYLGQGTFF

J: TRBJ1-5
size: -
length: 15
V: TRBV7-9
D: -
DNA: TGTGCCAGCAGCTTAGGGACGGGTAGAAATCAGCCCCAGCATTTT
CDR3: CASSLGTGRNQPQHF

J: TRBJ2-5
size: -
length: 15
V: TRBV9
D: -
DNA: TGTGCCAGCAGTCCAAGGCCGGGGGCTGGGGAGACCCAGTACTTC
CDR3: CASSPRPGAGETQYF

J: TRBJ2-7
size: -
length: 15
V: TRBV5-1
D: TRBD2
DNA: TGCGCCAGCAGCCCGGGGTGGGGGGGTCCCTACGAGCAGTACTTC
CDR3: CASSPGWGGPYEQYF

J: TRBJ1-6
size: -
length: 18
V: TRBV28
D: -
DNA: TGTGCCAGCAGTTTTTCCGGGGGAGGGATAATCTATAATTCACCCCTCCACTTT
CDR3: CASSFSGGGIIYNSPLHF

J: TRBJ1-1
size: -
length: 15
V: TRBV7-9
D: TRBD1
DNA: TGTGCCAGCAGCCCCCCGGGACAGGGACACACTGAAGCTTTCTTT
CDR3: CASSPPGQGHTEAFF

J: TRBJ2-2
size: -
length: 12
V: TRBV5-5
D: -
DNA: TGTGCCAGCAGCTGGAACACCGGGGAGCTGTTTTTT
CDR3: CASSWNTGELFF

J: TRBJ1-2
size: once
length: 14
V: TRBV2
D: -
DNA: TGTGCCAGCAGTGAAGCTGCACAGCAGAATGGCTACACCTTC
CDR3: CASSEAAQQNGYTF

J: TRBJ1-5
size: -
length: 20
V: TRBV18
D: TRBD1
DNA: TGTGCCAGCTCACCAGCCGGGACAGGGGGTTCGGAATCTGGCAATCAGCCCCAGCATTTT
CDR3: CASSPAGTGGSESGNQPQHF

J: TRBJ1-2
size: -
length: 12
V: TRBV2
D: -
DNA: TGTGCCAGCCAGGGGAGGCACTATGGCTACACCTTC
CDR3: CASQGRHYGYTF

J: TRBJ1-1
size: -
length: 15
V: TRBV4-1
D: TRBD1
DNA: TGCGCCAGCAGCCCGAGACAGGGTGGGAACACTGAAGCTTTCTTT
CDR3: CASSPRQGGNTEAFF

J: TRBJ1-2
size: -
length: 16
V: TRBV6-8
D: -
DNA: TGTGCCAGCAGTTACCCAACCACCAGGGGACCCTATGGCTACACCTTC
CDR3: CASSYPTTRGPYGYTF

J: TRBJ2-7
size: -
length: 13
V: TRBV7-2
D: TRBD1
DNA: TGTGCCAGCAGCGCCGGACAGGATTACGAGCAGTACTTC
CDR3: CASSAGQDYEQYF

J: TRBJ1-4
size: -
length: 14
V: TRBV18
D: -
DNA: TGTGCCAGCTCACCGGCGGACAGCAATGAAAAACTGTTTTTT
CDR3: CASSPADSNEKLFF

J: TRBJ2-7
size: -
length: 15
V: TRBV4-2
D: -
DNA: TGTGCCAGCAGCTTAGTAGCTGGACCAACCTACGAGCAGTACTTC
CDR3: CASSLVAGPTYEQYF

J: TRBJ2-7
size: -
length: 14
V: TRBV29-1
D: -
DNA: TGCAGCGTTGAAGGGGGGGCGAGCTCCTACGAGCAGTACTTC
CDR3: CSVEGGASSYEQYF

J: TRBJ2-5
size: -
length: 15
V: TRBV2
D: -
DNA: TGTGCCAGCAGTGAGGCGGCGCTAGCCCAGGGGACCCAGTACTTC
CDR3: CASSEAALAQGTQYF

J: TRBJ1-5
size: -
length: 14
V: TRBV7-9
D: -
DNA: TGTGCCAGCAGCTTAGTGCAAAGCCATCAGCCCCAGCATTTT
CDR3: CASSLVQSHQPQHF

J: TRBJ2-7
size: -
length: 15
V: TRBV4-3
D: -
DNA: TGCGCCAGCAGCCAATTATGGGGAGACTCCTACGAGCAGTACTTC
CDR3: CASSQLWGDSYEQYF

J: TRBJ2-2
size: -
length: 15
V: TRBV9
D: TRBD1
DNA: TGTGCCAGCAGCATCGAGGGACAGGTCACCGGGGAGCTGTTTTTT
CDR3: CASSIEGQVTGELFF

J: TRBJ1-1
size: -
length: 16
V: TRBV28
D: -
DNA: TGTGCCAGCAGCCATCCGGGGGCAGCTTTTTCCCTTGAAGCTTTCTTT
CDR3: CASSHPGAAFSLEAFF

J: TRBJ1-2
size: -
length: 13
V: TRBV4-3
D: -
DNA: TGCGCCAGCAGCCAAGATCAGGGTGATGGCTACACCTTC
CDR3: CASSQDQGDGYTF

J: TRBJ2-7
size: -
length: 16
V: TRBV9
D: -
DNA: TGTGCCAGCAGCGTGGGCGACCCAACGGTAACCTACGAGCAGTACTTC
CDR3: CASSVGDPTVTYEQYF

J: TRBJ2-7
size: -
length: 15
V: TRBV9
D: TRBD1
DNA: TGTGCCAGCAGCGTAGGCGACAGGGGGCCCTACGAGCAGTACTTC
CDR3: CASSVGDRGPYEQYF

J: TRBJ2-1
size: -
length: 15
V: TRBV6-5
D: -
DNA: TGTGCCAGCAGTTACTCGTTGGGGGTGGGCAATGAGCAGTTCTTC
CDR3: CASSYSLGVGNEQFF

J: TRBJ2-1
size: few
length: 17
V: TRBV7-2
D: -
DNA: TGTGCCAGCAGCCTCGGACAGGGTGCGGGGGGATACAATGAGCAGTTCTTC
CDR3: CASSLGQGAGGYNEQFF

J: TRBJ2-2
size: -
length: 16
V: TRBV7-3
D: -
DNA: TGTGCCAGCAGCTCAGGAGCACAACTCAACACCGGGGAGCTGTTTTTT
CDR3: CASSSGAQLNTGELFF